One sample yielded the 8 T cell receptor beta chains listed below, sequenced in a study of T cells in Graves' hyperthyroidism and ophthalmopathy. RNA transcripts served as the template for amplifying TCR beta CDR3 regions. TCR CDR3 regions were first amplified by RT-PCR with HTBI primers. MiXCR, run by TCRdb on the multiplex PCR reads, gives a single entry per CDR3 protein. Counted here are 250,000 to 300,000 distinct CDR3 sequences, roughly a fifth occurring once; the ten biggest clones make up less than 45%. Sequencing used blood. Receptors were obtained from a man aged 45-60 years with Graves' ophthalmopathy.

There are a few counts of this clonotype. The CDR3: CASRGGGQGSQPQHF. As DNA, the CDR3 is TGTGCCAGCAGGGGGGGGGGTCAGGGGAGCCAGCCCCAGCATTTT. The J gene is TRBJ1-5, the V gene TRBV6-1; TRBD1 might be the D (6 bases). There are 15 residues in the CDR3. Per germline, CDR1 MNHNS and CDR2 SASEGT. V was pared by 6 bases and J by 7 bases, with 19 bases between.

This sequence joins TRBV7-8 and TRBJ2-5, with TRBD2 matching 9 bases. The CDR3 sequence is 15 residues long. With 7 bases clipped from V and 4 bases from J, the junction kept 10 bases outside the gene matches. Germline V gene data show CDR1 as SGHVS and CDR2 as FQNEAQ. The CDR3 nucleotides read TGTGCCAGCATACCAGCGGGAGGAGGGGGAGAGACCCAGTACTTC. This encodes CASIPAGGGGETQYF.

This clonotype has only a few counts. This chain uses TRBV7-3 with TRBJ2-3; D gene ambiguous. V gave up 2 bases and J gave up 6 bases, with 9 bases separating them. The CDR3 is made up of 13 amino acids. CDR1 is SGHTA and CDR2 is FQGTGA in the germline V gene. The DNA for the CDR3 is TGTGCCAGCAGCTTAGGGCTCCAGGATACGCAGTATTTT. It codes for CASSLGLQDTQYF.

CDR3 bases: TGCGCCAGCAGCCAAGGGGACAGGATAGCACCCCTCCACTTT. Its translation is CASSQGDRIAPLHF. This sequence joins TRBV4-1 and TRBJ1-6; 8 nucleotides agree with TRBD1. Losses at the gene ends were 1 base for V and 11 bases for J; bases not matched to a gene: 4. The CDR3 length is 14 residues. The germline CDR1 and CDR2 sequences are MGHRA and YSYEKL.

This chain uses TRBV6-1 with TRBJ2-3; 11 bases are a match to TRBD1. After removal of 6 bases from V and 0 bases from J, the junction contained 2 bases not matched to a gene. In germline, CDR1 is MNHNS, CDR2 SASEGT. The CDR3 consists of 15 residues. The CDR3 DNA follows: TGTGCCAGCAGCGGACAGGGGGCTAGCACAGATACGCAGTATTTT. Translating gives CASSGQGASTDTQYF.

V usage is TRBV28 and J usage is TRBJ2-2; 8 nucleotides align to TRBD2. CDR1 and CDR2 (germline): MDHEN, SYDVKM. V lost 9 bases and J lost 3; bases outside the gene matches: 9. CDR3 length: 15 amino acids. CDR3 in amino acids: CASCSGNLYTGELFF. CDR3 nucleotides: TGTGCCAGTTGTAGCGGGAACCTCTACACCGGGGAGCTGTTTTTT.

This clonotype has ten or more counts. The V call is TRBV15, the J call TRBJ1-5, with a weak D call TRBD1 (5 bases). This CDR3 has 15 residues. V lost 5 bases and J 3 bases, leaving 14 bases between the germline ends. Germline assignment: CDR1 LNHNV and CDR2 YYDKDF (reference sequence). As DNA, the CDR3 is TGTGCCACCAGCCCGACGAGAGGGGACAATCAGCCCCAGCATTTT. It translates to CATSPTRGDNQPQHF.

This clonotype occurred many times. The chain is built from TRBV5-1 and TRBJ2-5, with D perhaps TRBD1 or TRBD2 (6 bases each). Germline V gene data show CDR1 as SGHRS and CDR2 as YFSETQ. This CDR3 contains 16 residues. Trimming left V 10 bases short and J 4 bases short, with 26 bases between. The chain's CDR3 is CASFPEGRGGTETQYF. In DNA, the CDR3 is TGCGCCTCGTTTCCCGAGGGGCGAGGGGGGACAGAGACCCAGTACTTC.